This T cell receptor (beta chain) was recorded in a study of early T cells in non-severe SARS-CoV-2 infection. Study-wide background: With bulk RNA from unsorted whole blood as input, sequencing yielded unpaired chains.

Individually, cDNA molecules had unique molecular identifiers attached to them. A single record per CDR3 protein comes from TCRdb applying MiXCR to the 5' RACE reads. Of more than 45,000 distinct CDR3 sequences detected, roughly 12% appear once; the ten largest clones hold 4.5% to 6%. The V gene lost 0 bases and the J gene lost 4 bases, with 13 bases spanning the gap. This CDR3 has 16 amino acids. CDR1 is SEHNR and CDR2 is FQNEAQ in the germline V gene (reference sequence). Regarding the study as a whole: The matching step, a VDJdb search, favored anti-spike CD8 responses and missed private and CD4 specificities.

To note about this clonotype: The target antigen is unknown.

This chain connects TRBV7-9 to TRBJ2-1; weak D call: TRBD2 (5 bases). Sequencing was done on a sample of whole blood. The receptor's source is an adult who was a healthcare worker with PCR-confirmed SARS-CoV-2 infection or an uninfected control (not recorded which). In DNA, the CDR3 is TGTGCCAGCAGCTTAGCCCGGACTCTTACTTACAATGAGCAGTTCTTC. Translation gives CASSLARTLTYNEQFF.